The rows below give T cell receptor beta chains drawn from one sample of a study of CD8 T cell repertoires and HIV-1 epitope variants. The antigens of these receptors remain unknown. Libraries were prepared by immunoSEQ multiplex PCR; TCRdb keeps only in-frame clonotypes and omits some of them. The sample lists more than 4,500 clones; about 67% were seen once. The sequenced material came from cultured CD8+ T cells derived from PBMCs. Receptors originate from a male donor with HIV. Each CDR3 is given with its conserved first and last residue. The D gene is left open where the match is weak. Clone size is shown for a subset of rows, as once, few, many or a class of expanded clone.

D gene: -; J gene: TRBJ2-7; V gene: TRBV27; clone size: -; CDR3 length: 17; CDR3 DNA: TGTGCCAGCAGTCACCTAGACGGGTCTGAGAGCTCCTACGAGCAGTACTTC; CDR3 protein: CASSHLDGSESSYEQYF
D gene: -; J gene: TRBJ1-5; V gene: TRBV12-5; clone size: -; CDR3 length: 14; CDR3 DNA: TGTGCTAGTGGTTTGACCCATAGCAATCAGCCCCAGCATTTT; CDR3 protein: CASGLTHSNQPQHF
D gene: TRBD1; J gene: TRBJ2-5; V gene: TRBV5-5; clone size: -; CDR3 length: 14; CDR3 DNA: TGTGCCAGCAGACCAGACGGGGCAGGGGGAGAGCAGTACTTC; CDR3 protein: CASRPDGAGGEQYF
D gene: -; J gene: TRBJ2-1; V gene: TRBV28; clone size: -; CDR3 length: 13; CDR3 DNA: TGTGCCAGCGGCCTGGGCTCCTACAATGAGCAGTTCTTC; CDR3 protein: CASGLGSYNEQFF
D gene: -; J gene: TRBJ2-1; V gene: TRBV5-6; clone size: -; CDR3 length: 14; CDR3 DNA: TGTGCCAGCAGCTTTAACCTCGACGGCTATGAGCAGTTCTTC; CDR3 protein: CASSFNLDGYEQFF
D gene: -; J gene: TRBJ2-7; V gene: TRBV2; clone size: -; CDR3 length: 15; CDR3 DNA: TGTGCCAGCAGTGACCCAGGACGCGGGGTTGGAGAGCAGTACTTC; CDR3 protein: CASSDPGRGVGEQYF
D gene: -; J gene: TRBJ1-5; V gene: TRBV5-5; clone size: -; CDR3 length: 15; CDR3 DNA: TGTGCCAGCAGCTTGGCCTGGCAGACTGGTCAGCCCCAGCATTTT; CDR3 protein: CASSLAWQTGQPQHF
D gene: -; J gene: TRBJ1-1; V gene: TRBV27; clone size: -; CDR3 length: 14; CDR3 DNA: TGTGCCAGCAGTTTTGGGGGTGCGGAAACTGAAGCTTTCTTT; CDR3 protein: CASSFGGAETEAFF
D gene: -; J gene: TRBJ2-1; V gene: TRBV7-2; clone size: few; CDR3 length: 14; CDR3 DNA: TGTGCCAGCAGACCCTCGGTAGGCTACAATGAGCAGTTCTTC; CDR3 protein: CASRPSVGYNEQFF
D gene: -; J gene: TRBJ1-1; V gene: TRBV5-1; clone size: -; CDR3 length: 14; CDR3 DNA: TGCGCCAGCAGCTTCGAGGGTTTGGGTACTGAAGCTTTCTTT; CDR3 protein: CASSFEGLGTEAFF
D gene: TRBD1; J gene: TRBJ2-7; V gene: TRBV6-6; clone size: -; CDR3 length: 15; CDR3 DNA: TGTGCCAGCAGTTACTCACGGACAGGGGGGCACGAGCAGTACTTC; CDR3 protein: CASSYSRTGGHEQYF